One sample yielded the 30 T cell receptor beta chains listed below, sequenced in a study of beta chain features in type 1 diabetes. The whole isolated RNA underwent reverse transcription, so sequencing captured expressed TCRB transcripts. This table comes from immunoSEQ multiplex PCR, and its TCRdb copy is limited to in-frame clones, with some not included. The data show about half a million clones, about an eighth seen once. Sequencing was done on a sample of naive CD4+ T cells from blood. The receptors derive from a woman aged 18-35 years in good health.

This clone was counted between two and nine times. The rearrangement uses TRBV7-9 and TRBJ2-1; D might be TRBD1 or TRBD2, each matching 5 bases. The CDR3 consists of 18 residues. Germline V gene lookup returns CDR1 SEHNR and CDR2 FQNEAQ (reference sequence). V was clipped by 3 bases and J by 0 bases, with 18 bases between them. The CDR3 here is CASSFQWGRDSSYNEQFF. The CDR3, as DNA: TGTGCCAGCAGCTTTCAATGGGGCCGGGATAGCTCCTACAATGAGCAGTTCTTC.

The chain has TRBV7-2 and TRBJ2-1, with D hard to call. The CDR3 spans 12 residues. Between the trimmed V and J ends, which lost 4 bases and 7 bases, there was a span of 8 bases. Germline V gene lookup returns CDR1 SGHTA and CDR2 FQGNSA. CDR3 DNA sequence: TGTGCCAGCAGCTGGACCGCTAATGAGCAGTTCTTC. Residues: CASSWTANEQFF.

This clone showed up just a few times. The gene calls are TRBV29-1 and TRBJ2-1; 14 bases are shared with TRBD2. V shed 4 bases, J shed 7 bases, and the junction held 9 bases outside the gene matches. Germline V gene data show CDR1 as SQVTM and CDR2 as ANQGSEA. CDR3 length equals 16 residues. CDR3: CSVVGLAGVLRNEQFF. DNA for the CDR3: TGCAGCGTTGTGGGACTAGCGGGAGTTCTGCGGAATGAGCAGTTCTTC.

This clone was observed a handful of times. The V call is TRBV7-9, the J call TRBJ2-5; D may be TRBD2 (6 bases). Trimming pared 11 bases from V and 5 bases from J, leaving 18 bases between. Germline V gene data show CDR1 as SEHNR and CDR2 as FQNEAQ (reference sequence). The CDR3 is made up of 13 amino acids. CDR3 DNA sequence: TGTGCCGGGGCCCCGGGGGTGGGGGAGACCCAGTACTTC. It yields the protein CAGAPGVGETQYF.

The rearrangement uses TRBV11-2 and TRBJ2-3; 8 positions match TRBD2. After removal of 8 bases from V and 4 bases from J, the junction contained 14 bases not matched to a gene. CDR1 SGHAT and CDR2 FQNNGV come from the germline V gene. CDR3 size: 16 residues. CDR3 coding DNA: TGTGCCAGCCGGAGGGTTAGCGGGATAATGGCAGATACGCAGTATTTT. Its protein is CASRRVSGIMADTQYF.

This clone has only a few counts. This chain joins TRBV10-3 and TRBJ2-5; 7 positions agree with TRBD1. The CDR3 length is 16 residues. The V gene end was trimmed by 2 bases and the J gene end by 4 bases; junction bases not matched to a gene: 10. Per germline, CDR1 ENHRY and CDR2 SYGVKD. This CDR3 is CAISERTGVGGETQYF. For the CDR3, the DNA is TGTGCCATCAGTGAGAGGACAGGAGTTGGAGGAGAGACCCAGTACTTC.

The J gene is TRBJ2-3, the V gene TRBV4-2; the match to TRBD2 covers 9 bases. The CDR3 covers 15 residues. J was trimmed by 3 bases and V by 5 bases; bases with no gene match: 6. Germline CDR1 is LGHNA and CDR2 is YNFKEQ. DNA for the CDR3: TGTGCCAGCAGCGGGGGACTAGCTTTTACAGATACGCAGTATTTT. Translated: CASSGGLAFTDTQYF.

This clone was recorded a few times. J is TRBJ2-3 and V is TRBV7-2; no clear D gene. The CDR3 consists of 12 residues. The V gene lost 6 bases and the J gene lost 6 bases, with 10 bases spanning the gap. Germline V gene sequence: CDR1 SGHTA, CDR2 FQGNSA. In DNA, the CDR3 is TGTGCCAGCAGTTGGAACGCGGATACGCAGTATTTT. It encodes CASSWNADTQYF. The whole variable domain, filled in from reference TRBV7-2 and TRBJ2-3, reads GAGVSQSPSNKVTEKGKDVELRCDPISGHTALYWYRQSLGQGLEFLIYFQGNSAPDKSGLPSDRFSAERTGGSVSTLTIQRTQQEDSAVYLCASSWNADTQYFGPGTRLTVL.

V usage is TRBV29-1 and J usage is TRBJ2-5, with D maybe TRBD1 (6 bases). CDR3 size: 12 residues. Germline V gene sequence: CDR1 SQVTM, CDR2 ANQGSEA. Trimming removed 8 bases at V and 3 bases at J, with 13 bases between. The CDR3 here is CSSRGFKETQYF. The CDR3 DNA reads as TGCAGCTCTAGGGGGTTCAAAGAGACCCAGTACTTC. Using reference TRBV29-1 and TRBJ2-5 for the parts outside the CDR3, the full variable domain is SAVISQKPSRDICQRGTSLTIQCQVDSQVTMMFWYRQQPGQSLTLIATANQGSEATYESGFVIDKFPISRPNLTFSTLTVSNMSPEDSSIYLCSSRGFKETQYFGPGTRLLVL.

This clone was counted between two and nine times. The V call is TRBV23-1, the J call TRBJ1-1; 7 nucleotides line up with TRBD1. TRBV23-1 is filed as an ORF, its function uncertain. This CDR3 is built from 13 residues. The ends lost 3 bases at V and 5 bases at J; junction bases unmatched: 3. The CDR3 DNA reads TGCGCCAGCAGTCACGACAGGGCAACTGAAGCTTTCTTT. This sequence encodes CASSHDRATEAFF.

This chain uses TRBV30 with TRBJ2-7; a possible D gene is TRBD2 (5 bases). The V end was cut by 3 bases, the J end by 3 bases, with 12 bases between. The CDR3 is 13 residues long. Germline V gene lookup returns CDR1 GTSNPN and CDR2 SVGIG (reference sequence). CDR3 nucleotide sequence: TGTGCCTGGAGGGCCAACGGGGTCTACGAGCAGTACTTC. This sequence encodes CAWRANGVYEQYF.

V gene TRBV18 combines with J gene TRBJ2-4, with D possibly called TRBD1 or TRBD2 (5 bases each). The CDR3 totals 15 residues. Trimming left V 3 bases short and J 1 base short, with 10 bases between. CDR1 is KGHSH and CDR2 is LQKENI in the germline V gene. The CDR3 here is CASSPRGEAKNIQYF. CDR3 sequence (DNA): TGTGCCAGCTCACCTAGGGGAGAGGCCAAAAACATTCAGTACTTC.

In this sample, this clone turned up a few times. The V call is TRBV18, the J call TRBJ1-4, with a possible D match to TRBD1 (5 bases). CDR3 length: 14 residues. Germline V gene data show CDR1 as KGHSH and CDR2 as LQKENI. V dropped 3 bases and J dropped 3 bases, with 8 bases sitting between them. This CDR3 reads CASSPREANEKLFF. The CDR3 DNA sequence: TGTGCCAGCTCACCCAGGGAGGCTAATGAAAAACTGTTTTTT.

J is TRBJ2-3 and V is TRBV9; 7 nucleotides align to TRBD1. The germline V gene has CDR1 SGDLS and CDR2 YYNGEE. After removal of 2 bases from V and 2 bases from J, the junction contained 5 bases not matched to a gene. The CDR3 loop spans 15 amino acids. The CDR3 coding sequence is TGTGCCAGCAGCGTCTTGGGACAGAACACAGATACGCAGTATTTT. Translating gives CASSVLGQNTDTQYF.

This clone occurred a few times. The J gene is TRBJ2-7, the V gene TRBV7-2; TRBD2 aligns across 12 bases. Trimming cost V 6 bases and J 1 base; bases outside gene matches: 4. Per the germline V gene, CDR1 is SGHTA and CDR2 is FQGNSA. There are 15 residues in the CDR3. The CDR3 is CASSWTSGESYEQYV. CDR3 nucleotide sequence: TGTGCCAGCAGTTGGACTAGCGGGGAATCCTACGAGCAGTACGTC.

This chain joins TRBV9 and TRBJ2-5; D perhaps matches TRBD2 (6 bases). Trimming stripped 4 bases from V and 3 bases from J, with 13 bases between. CDR3 length equals 14 residues. The germline CDR1 and CDR2 sequences are SGDLS and YYNGEE. In DNA, the CDR3 is TGTGCCAGCAGCCCACGAGGAGGGGAAGAGACCCAGTACTTC. Amino acid sequence: CASSPRGGEETQYF.

The genes are TRBV6-6 and TRBJ2-5, with TRBD1 matching 7 bases. This CDR3 is built from 15 residues. Germline-derived CDR1 and CDR2 are MNHNY and SVGAGI (reference sequence). Germline trimming cut 4 bases from V and 4 bases from J; bases unmatched to any gene: 9. The CDR3: CASSWGQPLGETQYF. As DNA, the CDR3 is TGTGCCAGCAGTTGGGGACAGCCCTTGGGAGAGACCCAGTACTTC.

This clone showed up just a few times. This chain joins TRBV15 and TRBJ1-2, with 8 bases fitting TRBD1. Germline V gene data show CDR1 as LNHNV and CDR2 as YYDKDF (reference sequence). The CDR3 extends over 14 amino acids. Unmatched junction bases numbered 4, after V lost 5 bases and J lost 2 bases. CDR3: CATSARTGNYGYTF. CDR3 nucleotides: TGTGCCACCAGCGCCCGGACAGGGAACTATGGCTACACCTTC.

This clone was found a few times. J is TRBJ2-2 and V is TRBV29-1; D remains unclear. V was pared by 3 bases and J by 2 bases, with 10 bases between. The CDR3 has 14 amino acids. CDR1 and CDR2 (germline): SQVTM, ANQGSEA. CDR3 sequence reads: CSVDLNGNTGELFF. DNA for the CDR3: TGCAGCGTTGACCTAAACGGTAACACCGGGGAGCTGTTTTTT.

The sample holds a few counts of this clone. V gene TRBV27 combines with J gene TRBJ2-5; 10 bases are shared with TRBD2. The CDR3 totals 16 residues. V was clipped by 4 bases and J by 3 bases; unmatched bases: 8. Looked up from germline, CDR1 is MNHEY and CDR2 is SMNVEV (reference sequence). CDR3 loop: CASSSILLAGKETQYF. The CDR3 DNA reads TGTGCCAGCAGTTCCATCCTACTAGCGGGGAAAGAGACCCAGTACTTC.

This clone has a handful of counts. This chain connects TRBV28 to TRBJ2-2, with D hard to call. The CDR3 spans 13 residues. The germline V gene has CDR1 MDHEN and CDR2 SYDVKM. V was pared by 3 bases and J by 6 bases, with 8 bases between. The CDR3 DNA reads as TGTGCCAGCAGTTTGTCTGGGGCCGGGGAGCTGTTTTTT. Translated, it gives CASSLSGAGELFF.

This clone turned up a few times. The chain recombines TRBV18 with TRBJ2-7, with D possibly matching TRBD1 (8 bases). This CDR3 contains 15 residues. The germline V gene encodes CDR1 KGHSH and CDR2 LQKENI. The ends were cut back, 4 bases at V and 2 bases at J, with 15 bases in the middle. This CDR3 reads CASSLGQGGTYEQYF. DNA of the CDR3: TGTGCCAGCTCACTTGGACAGGGAGGGACCTACGAGCAGTACTTC.

The gene calls are TRBV2 and TRBJ2-7, with 7 bases aligning to TRBD1. The CDR3 length is 13 residues. Germline CDR1 reads SNHLY; CDR2 reads FYNNEI. The junction had 7 bases not matched to a gene; V was cut back by 6 bases and J by 5 bases. The CDR3 here is CASRNRGRHEQYV. The CDR3 nucleotides are TGTGCCAGCAGAAACAGGGGACGCCACGAGCAGTACGTC.

The rearrangement links TRBV5-1 to TRBJ2-1; 7 positions agree with TRBD1. The V gene end was trimmed by 8 bases and the J gene end by 5 bases; junction bases not matched to a gene: 4. The V gene's germline CDR1 is SGHRS and CDR2 YFSETQ. This CDR3 has 12 residues. The DNA for the CDR3 is TGCGCCAGGTCCGGGACAGACAATGAGCAGTTCTTC. Amino acids: CARSGTDNEQFF. Filled out from reference TRBV5-1 and TRBJ2-1, the complete variable domain reads KAGVTQTPRYLIKTRGQQVTLSCSPISGHRSVSWYQQTPGQGLQFLFEYFSETQRNKGNFPGRFSGRQFSNSRSEMNVSTLELGDSALYLCARSGTDNEQFFGPGTRLTVL.

The rearrangement joins TRBV7-8 to TRBJ2-7; TRBD1 is a possible D gene (6 bases). Germline loops: CDR1 SGHVS, CDR2 FQNEAQ. Trimming removed 0 bases at V and 3 bases at J, with 12 bases between. There are 15 residues in the CDR3. The CDR3 bases are TGTGCCAGCAGCTTAGCTACCAGGGGTTACTACGAGCAGTACGTC. Its translation: CASSLATRGYYEQYV.

The rearrangement uses TRBV29-1 and TRBJ2-5; D is perhaps TRBD2 (6 bases). This CDR3 has 13 amino acids. CDR1 is SQVTM and CDR2 is ANQGSEA in the germline V gene. V was clipped by 6 bases and J by 4 bases, with 15 bases between them. The CDR3 region has the DNA TGCAGCGTAGAGCGGGTGCCGGGAGAGACCCAGTACTTC. Translating gives CSVERVPGETQYF. Looking up the rest from reference TRBV29-1 and TRBJ2-5 gives the full variable domain: SAVISQKPSRDICQRGTSLTIQCQVDSQVTMMFWYRQQPGQSLTLIATANQGSEATYESGFVIDKFPISRPNLTFSTLTVSNMSPEDSSIYLCSVERVPGETQYFGPGTRLLVL.

The genes are TRBV14 and TRBJ1-6, with D unresolved. This CDR3 region has 14 residues. V lost 0 bases and J lost 9, with 9 bases in between. Per germline, CDR1 SGHDN and CDR2 FVKESK. The CDR3 bases are TGTGCCAGCAGCCAAGAGTTTGGGAGTTCACCCCTCCACTTT. It yields the protein CASSQEFGSSPLHF.

The chain employs TRBV19 and TRBJ2-3; D gene ambiguous. V shed 7 bases and J shed 0 bases, with 11 bases lying between them. The CDR3 spans 14 residues. CDR1 and CDR2 (germline): LNHDA, SQIVND (reference sequence). The CDR3: CASTFEDSTDTQYF. CDR3 bases: TGTGCCAGTACCTTCGAGGACAGCACAGATACGCAGTATTTT.

The rearrangement joins TRBV28 to TRBJ2-2, with TRBD1 as a possible D gene (6 bases). CDR1 and CDR2 (germline): MDHEN, SYDVKM. The V end was cut by 3 bases, the J end by 9 bases, with 8 bases between. The length of the CDR3 is 12 residues. CDR3 sequence (DNA): TGTGCCAGCAGTTTCAGGGGCCGGGAGCTGTTTTTT. Amino acid sequence: CASSFRGRELFF.

The CDR3 DNA reads as TGTGCTAGTGGTTTGAGGACCGGATGGGATAACTATGGCTACACCTTC. Encoded protein: CASGLRTGWDNYGYTF. The rearrangement uses TRBV12-5 and TRBJ1-2; D remains unclear. V lost 2 bases to trimming and J lost 1 base, with 14 bases between them. Germline CDR1 is LGHNT and CDR2 is FRNRAP. The CDR3 covers 16 residues.